The T cell receptor (beta chain) described here comes from a study of blood T cell repertoires in COVID-19. Study-wide background: Sites in the United States, Italy and Spain provided acute and convalescent COVID-19 samples. PBMCs, B-cell-depleted T cells, or T cells were the source of the cDNA or gDNA that made up the material.

V dropped 6 bases and J dropped 5; count of bases not matched to a gene: 9. This CDR3 is 15 amino acids long. The germline V gene encodes CDR1 SNHLY and CDR2 FYNNEI. Original methodology: Nucleated cell counts were estimated from reference gene primer amplification. This table comes from immunoSEQ multiplex PCR, and its TCRdb copy is limited to in-frame clones, with some not included. That table furnishes V, J and clone size, whereas the DNA furnished D and trimming. The sample contains 95,000 to 150,000 clones, 70% to 90% of which appear only once. The receptor's source is a man in his sixties with acute or convalescent COVID-19. Material for sequencing was peripheral blood. The chain has TRBV2 and TRBJ2-5; 10 bases are shared with TRBD2. The CDR3 protein is CASRSGRGGEETQYF. In nucleotides, the CDR3 is TGTGCCAGCAGGAGCGGGAGGGGTGGGGAGGAGACCCAGTACTTC.